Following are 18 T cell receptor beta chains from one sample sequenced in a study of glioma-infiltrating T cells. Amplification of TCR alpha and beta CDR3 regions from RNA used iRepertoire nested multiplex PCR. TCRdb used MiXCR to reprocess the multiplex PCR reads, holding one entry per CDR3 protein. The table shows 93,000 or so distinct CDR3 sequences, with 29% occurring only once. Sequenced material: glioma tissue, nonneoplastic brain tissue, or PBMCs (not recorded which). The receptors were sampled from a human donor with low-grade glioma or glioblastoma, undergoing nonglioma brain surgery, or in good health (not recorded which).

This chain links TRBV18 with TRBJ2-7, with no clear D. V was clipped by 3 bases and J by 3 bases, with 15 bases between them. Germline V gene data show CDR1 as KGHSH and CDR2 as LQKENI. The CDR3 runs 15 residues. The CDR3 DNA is TGTGCCAGCTCACCCACCAGAGATTTCGACTACGAGCAGTACTTC. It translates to CASSPTRDFDYEQYF.

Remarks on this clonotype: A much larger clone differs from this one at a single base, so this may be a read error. CDR3 sequence (DNA): TGTGCCAGTAGGGTCGGACAGGGCCTAATAGAGGAGCAGTACTTC. It encodes CASRVGQGLIEEQYF. The chain recombines TRBV19 with TRBJ2-7; 8 nucleotides match TRBD1. The trim removed 6 bases at V and 7 bases at J, leaving 14 bases unmatched. Germline V gives CDR1 LNHDA, CDR2 SQIVND (reference sequence). The CDR3 runs to 15 residues. Supplemented by reference TRBV19 and TRBJ2-7, the full variable domain reads DGGITQSPKYLFRKEGQNVTLSCEQNLNHDAMYWYRQDPGQGLRLIYYSQIVNDFQKGDIAEGYSVSREKKESFPLTVTSAQKNPTAFYLCASRVGQGLIEEQYFGPGTRLTVT.

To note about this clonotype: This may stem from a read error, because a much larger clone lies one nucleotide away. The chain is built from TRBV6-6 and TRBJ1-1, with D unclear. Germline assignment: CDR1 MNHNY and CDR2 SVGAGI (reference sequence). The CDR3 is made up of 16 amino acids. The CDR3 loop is CASSYKWRGKNTEALF. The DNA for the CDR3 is TGTGCCAGCAGTTACAAGTGGAGAGGGAAGAACACTGAAGCTCTCTTT.

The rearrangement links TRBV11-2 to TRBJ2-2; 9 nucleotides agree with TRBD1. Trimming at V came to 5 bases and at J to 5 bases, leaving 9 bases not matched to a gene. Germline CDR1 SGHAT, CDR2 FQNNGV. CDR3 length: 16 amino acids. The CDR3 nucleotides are TGTGCCAGCAGCCGTCAGCCGGGACAGGGAACCGGGGAGCTGTTTTTT. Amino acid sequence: CASSRQPGQGTGELFF.

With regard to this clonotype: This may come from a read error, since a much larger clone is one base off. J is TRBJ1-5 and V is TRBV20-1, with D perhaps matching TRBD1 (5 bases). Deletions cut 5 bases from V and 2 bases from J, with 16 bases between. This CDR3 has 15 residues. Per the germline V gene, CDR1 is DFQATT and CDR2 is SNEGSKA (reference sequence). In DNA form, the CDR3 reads TGCAGTGCTTCCCGGGACCCGTTGGGCAATCAGCCCCAGCATTTT. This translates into CSASRDPLGNQPQHF.

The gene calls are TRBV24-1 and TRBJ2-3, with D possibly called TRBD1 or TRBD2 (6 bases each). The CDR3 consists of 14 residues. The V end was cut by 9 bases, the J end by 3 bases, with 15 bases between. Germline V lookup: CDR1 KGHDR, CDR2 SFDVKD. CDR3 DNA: TGTGCCACCGCCGAGGGGGGTTGGACAGATACGCAGTATTTT. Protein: CATAEGGWTDTQYF.

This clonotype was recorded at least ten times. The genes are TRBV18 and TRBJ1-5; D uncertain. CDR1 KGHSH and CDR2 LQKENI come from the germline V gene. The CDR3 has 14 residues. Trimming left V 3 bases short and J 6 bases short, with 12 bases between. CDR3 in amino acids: CASSPTEVGQPQHF. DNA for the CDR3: TGTGCCAGCTCACCTACAGAGGTAGGTCAGCCCCAGCATTTT. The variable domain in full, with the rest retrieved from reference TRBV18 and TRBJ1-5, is NAGVMQNPRHLVRRRGQEARLRCSPMKGHSHVYWYRQLPEEGLKFMVYLQKENIIDESGMPKERFSAEFPKEGPSILRIQQVVRGDSAAYFCASSPTEVGQPQHFGDGTRLSIL.

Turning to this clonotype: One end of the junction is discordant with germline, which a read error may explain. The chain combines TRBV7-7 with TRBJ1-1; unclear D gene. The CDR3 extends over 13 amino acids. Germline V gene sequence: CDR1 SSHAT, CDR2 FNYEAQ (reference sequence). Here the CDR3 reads CASSSLLGTEAFF. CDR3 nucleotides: TGTGCTAGCAGCTCTCTTCTGGGCACTGAAGCTTTCTTT.

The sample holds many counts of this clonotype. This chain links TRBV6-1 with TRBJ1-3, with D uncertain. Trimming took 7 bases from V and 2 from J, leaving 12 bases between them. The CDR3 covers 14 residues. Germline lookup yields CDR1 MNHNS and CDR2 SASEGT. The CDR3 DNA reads TGTGCCAGCAAGAAAGGGAGCGCTGGAAACACCATATATTTT. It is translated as CASKKGSAGNTIYF.

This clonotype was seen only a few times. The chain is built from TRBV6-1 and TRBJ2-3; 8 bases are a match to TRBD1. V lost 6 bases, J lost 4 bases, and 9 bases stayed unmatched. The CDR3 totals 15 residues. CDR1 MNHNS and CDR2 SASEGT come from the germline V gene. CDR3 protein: CASSAQGAVADTQYF. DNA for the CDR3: TGTGCCAGCAGCGCGCAGGGGGCGGTCGCAGATACGCAGTATTTT.

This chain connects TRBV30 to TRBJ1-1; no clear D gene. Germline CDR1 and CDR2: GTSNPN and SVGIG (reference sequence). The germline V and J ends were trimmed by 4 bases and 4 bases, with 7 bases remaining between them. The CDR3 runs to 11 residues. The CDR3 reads CAWTSSTEAFF. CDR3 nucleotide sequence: TGTGCCTGGACCTCATCCACTGAAGCTTTCTTT.

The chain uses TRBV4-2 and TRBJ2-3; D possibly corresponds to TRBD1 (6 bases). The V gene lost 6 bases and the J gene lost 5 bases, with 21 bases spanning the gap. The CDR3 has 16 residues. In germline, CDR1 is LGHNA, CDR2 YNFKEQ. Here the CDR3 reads CASSVPGQGFRDTQYF. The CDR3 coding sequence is TGTGCCAGCAGTGTACCGGGACAAGGGTTCAGAGATACGCAGTATTTT.

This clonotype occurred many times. The CDR3 DNA sequence: TGCAGTGCTAGGGGGAGTATGAACACTGAAGCTTTCTTT. Its protein product is CSARGSMNTEAFF. The J gene is TRBJ1-1, the V gene TRBV20-1; D remains ambiguous. The V end lost 3 bases, the J end lost 0 bases, and 8 bases lay between the germline ends. Germline lookup yields CDR1 DFQATT and CDR2 SNEGSKA (reference sequence). This CDR3 comprises 13 residues.

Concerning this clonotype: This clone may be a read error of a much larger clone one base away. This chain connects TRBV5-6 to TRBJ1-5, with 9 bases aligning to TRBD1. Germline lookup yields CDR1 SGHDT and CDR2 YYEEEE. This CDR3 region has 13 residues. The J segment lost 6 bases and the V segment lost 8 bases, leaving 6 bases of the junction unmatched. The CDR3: CARSYRGPQPQHF. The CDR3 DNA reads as TGTGCCAGAAGTTACAGGGGGCCTCAGCCCCAGCATTTT.

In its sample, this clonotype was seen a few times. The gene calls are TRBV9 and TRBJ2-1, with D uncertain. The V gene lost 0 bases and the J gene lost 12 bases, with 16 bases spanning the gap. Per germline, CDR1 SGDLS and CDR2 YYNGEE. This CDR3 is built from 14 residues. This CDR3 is CASSVAPRPDGQFF. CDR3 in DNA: TGTGCCAGCAGCGTAGCCCCCAGACCTGATGGGCAGTTCTTC.

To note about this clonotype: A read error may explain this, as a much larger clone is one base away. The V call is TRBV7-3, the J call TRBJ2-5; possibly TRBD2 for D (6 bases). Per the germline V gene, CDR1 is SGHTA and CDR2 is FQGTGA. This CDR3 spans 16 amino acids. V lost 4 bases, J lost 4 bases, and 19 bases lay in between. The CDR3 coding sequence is TGTGCCAGCAGCTCCCCGGGACTTCAAAACTTAGAGACCCAGTACTTC. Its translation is CASSSPGLQNLETQYF.

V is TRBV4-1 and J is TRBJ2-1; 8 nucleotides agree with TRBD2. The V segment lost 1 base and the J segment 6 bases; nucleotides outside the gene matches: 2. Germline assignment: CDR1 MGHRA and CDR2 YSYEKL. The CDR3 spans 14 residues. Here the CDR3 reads CASSQVRGGNEQFF. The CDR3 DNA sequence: TGCGCCAGCAGCCAAGTTCGGGGGGGCAATGAGCAGTTCTTC.

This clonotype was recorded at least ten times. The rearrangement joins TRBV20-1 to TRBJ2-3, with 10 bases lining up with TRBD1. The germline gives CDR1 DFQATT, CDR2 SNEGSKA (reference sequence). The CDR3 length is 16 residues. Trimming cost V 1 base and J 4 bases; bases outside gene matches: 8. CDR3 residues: CSARVLMTGGADTQYF. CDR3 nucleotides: TGCAGTGCTAGAGTTCTCATGACAGGGGGCGCAGATACGCAGTATTTT.